The 10 T cell receptor beta chains below were found in one sample sequenced in a study of blood T cells in healthy people across ages. Through a sample-barcoded 5' primer and a J-beta primer mix, a second PCR was run for roughly 6 to 11 cycles. In TCRdb, the 5' RACE reads were re-called with MiXCR into one record per CDR3 protein. The top ten hold about 42% of the sample, which has about 750,000 distinct CDR3 sequences, about 48% seen once. The sample taken for sequencing was blood. The receptors were sampled from a man aged 80 or over in good health.

The V and J genes are TRBV7-7 and TRBJ2-1; D is uncertain. V lost 2 bases to trimming and J lost 5 bases, with 13 bases between them. Germline CDR1 is SSHAT and CDR2 is FNYEAQ (reference sequence). The CDR3 sequence is 15 residues long. The CDR3 sequence: CASSLSIADNNEQFF. CDR3 coding DNA: TGTGCCAGCAGCTTATCGATAGCCGATAACAATGAGCAGTTCTTC.

The chain couples TRBV10-3 to TRBJ2-1, with D possibly TRBD1 on 7 matching bases. V lost 1 base, J lost 6 bases, and 13 bases lay in between. Germline-derived CDR1 and CDR2 are ENHRY and SYGVKD. The CDR3 runs 15 residues. CDR3 DNA sequence: TGTGCCATCAGTGAGTGGTCAGGGGGGAGCAATGAGCAGTTCTTC. Translated: CAISEWSGGSNEQFF.

Points on this clonotype: A read error may produce the germline difference seen at one junction end. The CDR3 protein is CASSQRTEGNEQVF. For the CDR3, the DNA is TGTGCCAGCAGCCAACGGACGGAAGGAAATGAGCAGGTCTTC. The gene calls are TRBV4-2 and TRBJ2-1; D ambiguous. The CDR3 covers 14 residues. Germline CDR1 reads LGHNA; CDR2 reads YNFKEQ.

This chain links TRBV20-1 with TRBJ2-7; D remains ambiguous. The CDR3 is 14 amino acids. Germline V gene lookup returns CDR1 DFQATT and CDR2 SNEGSKA (reference sequence). Trimming left V 0 bases short and J 3 bases short, with 12 bases between. CDR3 DNA: TGCAGTGCTAGAGATCGCGTCCGTTACTACGAGCAGTACTTC. Its translation is CSARDRVRYYEQYF.

This clonotype was detected only a few times. V gene TRBV10-3 combines with J gene TRBJ2-7; 9 nucleotides match TRBD1. The CDR3 is 15 amino acids. Germline assignment: CDR1 ENHRY and CDR2 SYGVKD. The trim removed 4 bases at V and 2 bases at J, leaving 6 bases unmatched. The CDR3 is CAISGGTGSPYEQYF. The CDR3 coding sequence is TGTGCCATCAGTGGGGGGACAGGGAGCCCCTACGAGCAGTACTTC.

V gene TRBV3-1 combines with J gene TRBJ2-1, with D possibly being TRBD2 (5 bases). Germline CDR1 LGHDT, CDR2 YNNKEL (reference sequence). CDR3 length equals 14 residues. Trimming took off 0 bases at V and 8 bases at J, with 11 bases between the two ends. The CDR3 loop is CASSQDLAPYEQFF. In DNA form, the CDR3 reads TGTGCCAGCAGCCAAGACCTAGCTCCCTATGAGCAGTTCTTC.

The rearrangement uses TRBV20-1 and TRBJ2-3; 12 positions match TRBD2. This CDR3 contains 17 residues. V shed 5 bases, J shed 2 bases, and the junction held 11 bases outside the gene matches. Germline V gene sequence: CDR1 DFQATT, CDR2 SNEGSKA (reference sequence). The CDR3 DNA follows: TGCAGTGCTGGAGCTCCGGGACTAGCGGGCCACACAGATACGCAGTATTTT. Protein: CSAGAPGLAGHTDTQYF.

V usage is TRBV28 and J usage is TRBJ2-3; 7 bases are a match to TRBD2. The V and J ends lost 8 bases and 4 bases, in that order; junction bases with no gene match: 6. This CDR3 spans 13 amino acids. Germline V lookup: CDR1 MDHEN, CDR2 SYDVKM. The CDR3 DNA sequence: TGTGCCAGCTCCGGCGGGAGACCAGATACGCAGTATTTT. Translated: CASSGGRPDTQYF.

This chain's CDR3 is CASRGGGAVIQYF. Here the CDR3 DNA reads TGCGCCAGCAGGGGCGGGGGCGCAGTCATTCAGTACTTC. The chain recombines TRBV10-2 with TRBJ2-4, with D perhaps matching TRBD2 (7 bases). The CDR3 loop spans 13 amino acids. The ends were cut back, 6 bases at V and 9 bases at J, with 15 bases in the middle. Per germline, CDR1 WSHSY and CDR2 SAAADI.

There are a few counts of this clonotype. The rearrangement uses TRBV5-6 and TRBJ1-4; a possible D gene is TRBD1 (6 bases). V was shortened by 4 bases and J by 4 bases, with 14 bases between the two germline ends. The CDR3 covers 15 residues. Germline V gene lookup returns CDR1 SGHDT and CDR2 YYEEEE. The CDR3 DNA is TGTGCCAGCAGCCCGGACGGGGGGCTTAATGAAAAACTGTTTTTT. Translated, it gives CASSPDGGLNEKLFF. Complete variable domain (other parts from reference TRBV5-6 and TRBJ1-4): DAGVTQSPTHLIKTRGQQVTLRCSPKSGHDTVSWYQQALGQGPQFIFQYYEEEERQRGNFPDRFSGHQFPNYSSELNVNALLLGDSALYLCASSPDGGLNEKLFFGSGTQLSVL.